Sequencing of this TCR beta chain was carried out in a study of shared clonotypes between healthy human individuals. Overall study: The people who gave samples were a couple of women and a few men aged 18 to 49. The study's findings and limits: Non-shared clonotypes displayed generation probabilities falling below those of clonotypes present in all four donors. In the sorted subsets, rarefaction showed sequencing was incomplete despite large depth.

Trimming shortened V by 3 bases and J by 7 bases, and 11 bases separated the two germline ends. Germline V gives CDR1 SGDLS, CDR2 YYNGEE. The CDR3 runs 13 residues. A remark on this clone: What it binds is unknown.

The repertoire was sequenced with immunoSEQ multiplex PCR; TCRdb's copy has only in-frame clones and lacks some. The sample has 700,000 to 950,000 clones, about 96% seen once. CD45RO-negative, CCR7-selected cells formed the naive CD8 fraction, which excluded terminally differentiated effector memory CD45RA+ cells. The donors were adults (healthy and HIV-negative) with no recent acute infections or vaccinations. Sequencing used naive CD8+ T cells sorted from blood. The gene calls are TRBV9 and TRBJ2-1, with D perhaps TRBD2 (6 bases). The receptor was derived from a man aged 25 to 40 in good health. The CDR3 nucleotides are TGTGCCAGCAGCGGATCGCGGGGAAATGAGCAGTTCTTC. It codes for CASSGSRGNEQFF.